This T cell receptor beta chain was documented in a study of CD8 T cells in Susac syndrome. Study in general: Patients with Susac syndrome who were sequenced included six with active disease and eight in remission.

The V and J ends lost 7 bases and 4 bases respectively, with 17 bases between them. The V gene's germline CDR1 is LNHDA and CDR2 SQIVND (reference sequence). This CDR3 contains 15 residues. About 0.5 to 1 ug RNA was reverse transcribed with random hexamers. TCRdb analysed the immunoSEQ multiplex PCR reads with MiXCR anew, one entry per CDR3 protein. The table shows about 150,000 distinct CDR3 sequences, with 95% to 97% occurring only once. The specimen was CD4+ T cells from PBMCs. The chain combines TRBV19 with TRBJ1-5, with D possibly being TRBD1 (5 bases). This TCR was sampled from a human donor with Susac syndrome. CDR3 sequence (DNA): TGTGCCAGTACACACCTGGGCAGGGCAAATCAGCCCCAGCATTTT. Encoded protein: CASTHLGRANQPQHF.